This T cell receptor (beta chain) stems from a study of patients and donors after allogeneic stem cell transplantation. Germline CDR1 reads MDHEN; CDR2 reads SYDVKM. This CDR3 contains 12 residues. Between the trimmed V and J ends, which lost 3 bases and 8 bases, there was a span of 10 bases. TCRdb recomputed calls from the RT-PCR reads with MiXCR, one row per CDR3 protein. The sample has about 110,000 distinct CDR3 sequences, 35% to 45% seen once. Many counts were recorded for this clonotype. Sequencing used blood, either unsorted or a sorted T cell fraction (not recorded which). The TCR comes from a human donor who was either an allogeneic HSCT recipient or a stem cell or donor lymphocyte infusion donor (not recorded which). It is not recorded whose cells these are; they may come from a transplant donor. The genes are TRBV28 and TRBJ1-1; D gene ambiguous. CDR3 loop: CASSLERDEAFF. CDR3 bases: TGTGCCAGCAGTTTGGAGAGAGACGAAGCTTTCTTT.